A selection of T cell receptor beta chains follows, all from one sample in a study of Tregs in tolerant kidney transplant recipients. Method: immunoSEQ multiplex PCR; TCRdb's copy keeps in-frame clones and lacks some. The sample includes more than 90,000 clones, 92% of them seen just once. The sequenced sample was CD4+ T cells from blood. These receptors were taken from a human donor in good health. Both conserved end residues are part of each CDR3. Fields, in order: D gene, J gene, clone size, V gene, CDR3 DNA, CDR3 protein. The D gene is left open where the match is weak. Clone size is stated in some rows and not others, as once, few, many or a class when expanded.

D gene: TRBD1; J gene: TRBJ1-2; clone size: -; V gene: TRBV30; CDR3 DNA: TGTGCCTGGAGTCCGCCGACAGGGTTAGGCTATGGCTACACCTTC; CDR3 protein: CAWSPPTGLGYGYTF
D gene: TRBD1; J gene: TRBJ1-4; clone size: -; V gene: TRBV15; CDR3 DNA: TGTGCCACCAGCGGTGGGACAGGGAGTGGTGAAAAACTGTTTTTT; CDR3 protein: CATSGGTGSGEKLFF
D gene: -; J gene: TRBJ1-2; clone size: -; V gene: TRBV28; CDR3 DNA: TGTGCCAGCAAACTTTCACAGGGTAACTATGGCTACACCTTC; CDR3 protein: CASKLSQGNYGYTF
D gene: -; J gene: TRBJ1-2; clone size: -; V gene: TRBV19; CDR3 DNA: TGTGCCAGTAGCCAGGGTCGGGAGTACTCCTATGGCTACACCTTC; CDR3 protein: CASSQGREYSYGYTF
D gene: -; J gene: TRBJ2-3; clone size: -; V gene: TRBV2; CDR3 DNA: TGTGCCAGCACTTATCTGGGCTCGGGAGCCGATACGCAGTATTTT; CDR3 protein: CASTYLGSGADTQYF
D gene: -; J gene: TRBJ2-7; clone size: -; V gene: TRBV19; CDR3 DNA: TGTGCCAGTAGTATAAAGAGAGGACAGAACTACGAGCAGTACTTC; CDR3 protein: CASSIKRGQNYEQYF
D gene: -; J gene: TRBJ2-4; clone size: -; V gene: TRBV2; CDR3 DNA: TGTGCCAGCAGAGTGGACTACCACAATGTAGCCAAAAACATTCAGTACTTC; CDR3 protein: CASRVDYHNVAKNIQYF
D gene: -; J gene: TRBJ1-1; clone size: -; V gene: TRBV7-9; CDR3 DNA: TGTGCCAGCAGCGAGAACACTGAAGCTTTCTTT; CDR3 protein: CASSENTEAFF
D gene: -; J gene: TRBJ1-4; clone size: -; V gene: TRBV7-9; CDR3 DNA: TGTGCCAGCAGCCTTGGGACCGGCGCGGCTAATGAAAAACTGTTTTTT; CDR3 protein: CASSLGTGAANEKLFF
D gene: TRBD1; J gene: TRBJ1-1; clone size: -; V gene: TRBV18; CDR3 DNA: TGTGCCAGCTCACCCTTACGACAGGGCTATCTGAACACTGAAGCTTTCTTT; CDR3 protein: CASSPLRQGYLNTEAFF
D gene: -; J gene: TRBJ2-1; clone size: -; V gene: TRBV7-6; CDR3 DNA: TGTGCCAGCAGCTTAGCGCAACCCCACAATGAGCAGTTCTTC; CDR3 protein: CASSLAQPHNEQFF
D gene: -; J gene: TRBJ2-7; clone size: once; V gene: TRBV5-1; CDR3 DNA: TGCGCCAGCAGCGCGACAGCTGTCGAGCAGTACTTC; CDR3 protein: CASSATAVEQYF
D gene: -; J gene: TRBJ2-3; clone size: -; V gene: TRBV30; CDR3 DNA: TGTGCCTGGAGTGTACTAGCTGATACGCAGTATTTT; CDR3 protein: CAWSVLADTQYF
D gene: -; J gene: TRBJ2-1; clone size: -; V gene: TRBV2; CDR3 DNA: TGTGCCAGCAGTGCCGGGGCTAGCGTTTACAATGAGCAGTTCTTC; CDR3 protein: CASSAGASVYNEQFF
D gene: TRBD2; J gene: TRBJ2-3; clone size: -; V gene: TRBV30; CDR3 DNA: TGTGCCTGGAGTGTACGGCTGTCTAGCGGGGGCACAGATACGCAGTATTTT; CDR3 protein: CAWSVRLSSGGTDTQYF
D gene: TRBD2; J gene: TRBJ2-2; clone size: -; V gene: TRBV5-4; CDR3 DNA: TGTGCCAGCAGCTTGGCCCGCGGGGGGCCGAGCACCGGGGAGCTGTTTTTT; CDR3 protein: CASSLARGGPSTGELFF
D gene: TRBD1; J gene: TRBJ2-5; clone size: -; V gene: TRBV2; CDR3 DNA: TGTGCCAGCAGCTCAGGGGGCGGGGAGACCCAGTACTTC; CDR3 protein: CASSSGGGETQYF
D gene: -; J gene: TRBJ2-5; clone size: -; V gene: TRBV6-5; CDR3 DNA: TGTGCCAGCAGCCCCGGACGGCGGCAGCAAGAGACCCAGTACTTC; CDR3 protein: CASSPGRRQQETQYF
D gene: -; J gene: TRBJ1-1; clone size: -; V gene: TRBV7-9; CDR3 DNA: TGTGCCAGCAGCCCTGGCTGGGGGGCTATTGAAGCTTTCTTT; CDR3 protein: CASSPGWGAIEAFF
D gene: -; J gene: TRBJ1-2; clone size: -; V gene: TRBV7-9; CDR3 DNA: TGTGCCAGCAGCTTAGCGGACCCATCCCTCTATGGCTACACCTTC; CDR3 protein: CASSLADPSLYGYTF
D gene: -; J gene: TRBJ2-3; clone size: once; V gene: TRBV2; CDR3 DNA: TGTGCCAGCAGGGGAGTCCGCACAGATACGCAGTATTTT; CDR3 protein: CASRGVRTDTQYF
D gene: -; J gene: TRBJ2-7; clone size: -; V gene: TRBV5-1; CDR3 DNA: TGCGCCAGCAGCTTGAGGGGGAGGAACGAGCAGTACTTC; CDR3 protein: CASSLRGRNEQYF
D gene: -; J gene: TRBJ1-1; clone size: -; V gene: TRBV9; CDR3 DNA: TGTGCCAGCAGCGTAGATCCCGAGGTCGGTCCGCTCGCTGAAGCTTTCTTT; CDR3 protein: CASSVDPEVGPLAEAFF
D gene: TRBD1; J gene: TRBJ2-7; clone size: -; V gene: TRBV25-1; CDR3 DNA: TGTGCCAGCAGTGATAGGGGGACAGGGGACGAGCAGTACTTC; CDR3 protein: CASSDRGTGDEQYF
D gene: -; J gene: TRBJ2-2; clone size: -; V gene: TRBV6-5; CDR3 DNA: TGTGCCAGCAGCAAATTAACCGGGGAGCTGTTTTTT; CDR3 protein: CASSKLTGELFF
D gene: -; J gene: TRBJ2-2; clone size: -; V gene: TRBV6-1; CDR3 DNA: TGTGCCGGTGCCAGCGAACTAGCGAACACCGGGGAGCTGTTTTTT; CDR3 protein: CAGASELANTGELFF
D gene: -; J gene: TRBJ1-4; clone size: -; V gene: TRBV7-9; CDR3 DNA: TGTGCCAGCAGTCTATTGGGGGCGCCTAATGAAAAACTGTTTTTT; CDR3 protein: CASSLLGAPNEKLFF
D gene: -; J gene: TRBJ2-2; clone size: -; V gene: TRBV11-2; CDR3 DNA: TGTGCCAGCAGCTCGATACAGGGTCGTGGCGGGGAGCTGTTTTTT; CDR3 protein: CASSSIQGRGGELFF
D gene: -; J gene: TRBJ2-6; clone size: -; V gene: TRBV6-5; CDR3 DNA: TGTGCCAGCAGTTGGAGTTGGTCTGGGGCCAACGTCCTGACTTTC; CDR3 protein: CASSWSWSGANVLTF
D gene: -; J gene: TRBJ2-2; clone size: -; V gene: TRBV7-9; CDR3 DNA: TGTGCCAGCAGCCAAGGAATGGCGGACACCGGGGAGCTGTTTTTT; CDR3 protein: CASSQGMADTGELFF
D gene: -; J gene: TRBJ1-2; clone size: -; V gene: TRBV5-6; CDR3 DNA: TGTGCCAGCAGCTTCCAGGGTACAGGCTACACCTTC; CDR3 protein: CASSFQGTGYTF
D gene: -; J gene: TRBJ1-5; clone size: -; V gene: TRBV7-8; CDR3 DNA: TGTGCCAGCAGCCCTGACCTTAGCAATCAGCCCCAGCATTTT; CDR3 protein: CASSPDLSNQPQHF
D gene: TRBD2; J gene: TRBJ2-1; clone size: -; V gene: TRBV11-2; CDR3 DNA: TGTGCCAGCAGCTTATTCCGCGGGAGCTACAATGAGCAGTTCTTC; CDR3 protein: CASSLFRGSYNEQFF
D gene: TRBD1; J gene: TRBJ1-1; clone size: -; V gene: TRBV19; CDR3 DNA: TGTGCCAGTAGTACGGGACAGGGGAACACTGAAGCTTTCTTT; CDR3 protein: CASSTGQGNTEAFF
D gene: TRBD2; J gene: TRBJ2-2; clone size: -; V gene: TRBV25-1; CDR3 DNA: TGTGCCAGCAGTTTAGCGGGGGTGGGCGGGGAGCTGTTTTTT; CDR3 protein: CASSLAGVGGELFF
D gene: -; J gene: TRBJ2-3; clone size: many; V gene: TRBV25-1; CDR3 DNA: TGTGCCAGCAGTGACGCGGCAAGGAGCACAGATACGCAGTATTTT; CDR3 protein: CASSDAARSTDTQYF
D gene: -; J gene: TRBJ1-1; clone size: -; V gene: TRBV19; CDR3 DNA: TGTGCCAGTAGTAAGAACATGAACACTGAAGCTTTCTTT; CDR3 protein: CASSKNMNTEAFF
D gene: -; J gene: TRBJ2-7; clone size: once; V gene: TRBV10-2; CDR3 DNA: TGCGCCAGCAGTGCTCCCTTTTGGGCGTACTACGAGCAGTACTTC; CDR3 protein: CASSAPFWAYYEQYF
D gene: TRBD1; J gene: TRBJ1-2; clone size: -; V gene: TRBV7-8; CDR3 DNA: TGTGCCAGCAGCTTAGGGGACAGGGGAAACTATGGCTACACCTTC; CDR3 protein: CASSLGDRGNYGYTF
D gene: TRBD1; J gene: TRBJ2-6; clone size: -; V gene: TRBV7-8; CDR3 DNA: TGTGCCAGCAGCGTAGACAGGGGTTGGGCCAACGTCCTGACTTTC; CDR3 protein: CASSVDRGWANVLTF
D gene: TRBD2; J gene: TRBJ2-7; clone size: -; V gene: TRBV2; CDR3 DNA: TGTGCCAGCAGTGAGGCTAGCGGGGTCTACGAGCAGTACTTC; CDR3 protein: CASSEASGVYEQYF
D gene: TRBD1; J gene: TRBJ2-1; clone size: -; V gene: TRBV18; CDR3 DNA: TGTGCCAGCTCCCCCGGGACAGCCGACAATGAGCAGTTCTTC; CDR3 protein: CASSPGTADNEQFF
D gene: TRBD1; J gene: TRBJ2-4; clone size: -; V gene: TRBV29-1; CDR3 DNA: TGCAGCGTGAGGACAGGGGGGGAAAACATTCAGTACTTC; CDR3 protein: CSVRTGGENIQYF
D gene: -; J gene: TRBJ2-3; clone size: once; V gene: TRBV7-2; CDR3 DNA: TGTGCCAGCAGCTTATGGGGTTCGGGCACAGATACGCAGTATTTT; CDR3 protein: CASSLWGSGTDTQYF
D gene: TRBD2; J gene: TRBJ2-2; clone size: -; V gene: TRBV4-2; CDR3 DNA: TGTGCCAGCAGCCAAGATCCCTTGCGGGGGGGCCTCGGCACCGGGGAGCTGTTTTTT; CDR3 protein: CASSQDPLRGGLGTGELFF
D gene: TRBD1; J gene: TRBJ2-1; clone size: -; V gene: TRBV30; CDR3 DNA: TGTGCCTGGAGTCGACAGGGGAGAACCTACAATGAGCAGTTCTTC; CDR3 protein: CAWSRQGRTYNEQFF